A single sample is the source of the 20 T cell receptor beta chains below, sequenced in a study of T-cell memory formation after mild COVID-19. TCRdb itself ran the 5' RACE reads through MiXCR, one entry per CDR3 protein. Of about 200,000 distinct CDR3 sequences listed, over 9.5% were seen once; the top ten hold around 3.3%. The material sequenced was PBMCs or a T cell subset sorted from them (not recorded which). These receptor sequences come from a young man who had mild COVID-19 (a few samples of this study predate the infection). Cell type and time point are not known.

On this clonotype: Relative to the germline gene, one junction end is altered; a read error may explain this. The chain combines TRBV7-8 with TRBJ1-2; 10 bases fit TRBD1. The germline CDR1 and CDR2 sequences are SGHVS and FQNEAQ. CDR3 size: 13 residues. CDR3 DNA: TGTGCCAGCAGCTGGGGGACAGGGGATGGCTACGCCTTC. Amino acids: CASSWGTGDGYAF.

This clonotype was detected only a few times. The chain has TRBV4-1 and TRBJ2-5, with D possibly being TRBD1 (7 bases). The germline CDR1 and CDR2 sequences are MGHRA and YSYEKL. V was cut by 2 bases and J by 5 bases, with 18 bases left in between. This CDR3 comprises 16 residues. The chain's CDR3 is CASSQLNPAGGETQYF. The CDR3 DNA follows: TGCGCCAGCAGCCAACTCAACCCCGCAGGGGGGGAGACCCAGTACTTC.

This clonotype was counted only a few times. This chain connects TRBV19 to TRBJ2-5; D is perhaps TRBD1 (5 bases). The CDR3 consists of 14 residues. V gave up 6 bases and J gave up 5 bases, with 16 bases separating them. Germline V CDR1 and CDR2: LNHDA, SQIVND (reference sequence). The CDR3: CASRPGRVGETQYF. For the CDR3, the DNA is TGTGCCAGTAGACCTGGCAGGGTAGGGGAGACCCAGTACTTC.

This clonotype occurred many times. The V call is TRBV3-2, the J call TRBJ2-7. TRBV3-2 is a recognized pseudogene. This CDR3 is 15 amino acids long. The CDR3 coding sequence is TGTGCCAGCAGCCACGTCGGTCACCCACCCTACGAGCAGTACTTC. This codes for CASSHVGHPPYEQYF.

The chain combines TRBV15 with TRBJ2-3, with D possibly being TRBD2 (6 bases). V was trimmed by 0 bases and J by 6 bases, leaving 7 bases between them. This CDR3 comprises 13 residues. Germline CDR1 LNHNV, CDR2 YYDKDF (reference sequence). CDR3 coding DNA: TGTGCCACCAGCAGAGATCGGGGGGATACGCAGTATTTT. Its translation is CATSRDRGDTQYF.

The chain carries TRBV15 and TRBJ2-1; 13 bases fit TRBD2. The CDR3 has 19 residues. Germline lookup yields CDR1 LNHNV and CDR2 YYDKDF (reference sequence). The ends lost 0 bases at V and 4 bases at J; junction bases unmatched: 9. CDR3 bases: TGTGCCACCAGCAGAGACGTAACTAGCGGGGGGGCACCGTACAATGAGCAGTTCTTC. Its protein is CATSRDVTSGGAPYNEQFF.

This chain joins TRBV28 and TRBJ1-4, with D unresolved. The CDR3 extends over 14 amino acids. Trimming pared 2 bases from V and 3 bases from J, leaving 7 bases between. CDR1 MDHEN and CDR2 SYDVKM come from the germline V gene. DNA for the CDR3: TGTGCCAGCAGTTTACACACTTCTAATGAAAAACTGTTTTTT. Protein product: CASSLHTSNEKLFF.

This clonotype was counted only a few times. The J gene is TRBJ1-2, the V gene TRBV20-1; 7 nucleotides match TRBD1. CDR3 length: 18 amino acids. V was pared by 2 bases and J by 5 bases, with 20 bases of the junction left unmatched. Per germline, CDR1 DFQATT and CDR2 SNEGSKA (reference sequence). The CDR3 nucleotides read TGCAGTGCTAGATCCGGGCCCCCCGGGACAGTTCTCATTTATGGCTACACCTTC. Encoded protein: CSARSGPPGTVLIYGYTF.

There are many counts of this clonotype. V is TRBV6-5 and J is TRBJ1-5; TRBD1 is a possible D gene (5 bases). Germline CDR1 reads MNHEY; CDR2 reads SVGAGI. The V gene lost 6 bases and the J gene lost 2 bases, with 17 bases spanning the gap. The CDR3 has 16 amino acids. The DNA of the CDR3 is TGTGCCAGCAGCGAAGGTAGAGGGGTGGGCAATCAGCCCCAGCATTTT. The encoded protein is CASSEGRGVGNQPQHF.

This clonotype was counted only a few times. The gene calls are TRBV4-1 and TRBJ2-7; D possibly uses TRBD1 or TRBD2 (5 bases each). This CDR3 has 14 amino acids. V gave up 2 bases and J gave up 9 bases, with 17 bases separating them. Germline assignment: CDR1 MGHRA and CDR2 YSYEKL. The CDR3: CASSQTGRLTGQYF. In nucleotides, the CDR3 is TGCGCCAGCAGCCAAACGGGACGGCTGACGGGGCAGTACTTC.

This clonotype has just a few counts. This chain links TRBV30 with TRBJ2-5; 9 nucleotides align to TRBD1. The germline CDR1 and CDR2 sequences are GTSNPN and SVGIG (reference sequence). CDR3 length: 13 residues. The ends lost 0 bases at V and 5 bases at J; junction bases unmatched: 1. Here the CDR3 DNA reads TGTGCCTGGAGTGTACAGGGGGCTGAGACCCAGTACTTC. The encoded protein is CAWSVQGAETQYF.

The V call is TRBV20-1, the J call TRBJ2-7; 8 nucleotides agree with TRBD2. Trimming cost V 3 bases and J 4 bases; bases outside gene matches: 5. CDR3 size: 13 residues. Germline V gene data show CDR1 as DFQATT and CDR2 as SNEGSKA (reference sequence). The CDR3 loop is CSASRGGWYEQYF. DNA of the CDR3: TGCAGTGCTAGTCGGGGGGGCTGGTACGAGCAGTACTTC.

The chain couples TRBV24-1 to TRBJ1-2; a possible D gene is TRBD1 (5 bases). The CDR3 sequence is 11 residues long. Deletions cut 6 bases from V and 7 bases from J, with 8 bases between. The V gene's germline CDR1 is KGHDR and CDR2 SFDVKD. DNA of the CDR3: TGTGCCACCAGTCCAGGGTTTGGCTACACCTTC. Translated: CATSPGFGYTF.

The chain joins TRBV10-3 to TRBJ1-2; TRBD1 matches at 10 bases. From germline, CDR1 is ENHRY and CDR2 SYGVKD. This CDR3 spans 11 amino acids. The trim removed 6 bases at V and 8 bases at J, leaving 0 bases unmatched. The CDR3 DNA sequence: TGTGCCATCAGGGACAGGGGGGGCTACACCTTC. The encoded protein is CAIRDRGGYTF.

This chain links TRBV9 with TRBJ2-1; D may be TRBD1 (6 bases). The CDR3 contains 14 residues. Germline V gene lookup returns CDR1 SGDLS and CDR2 YYNGEE. Deletions cut 0 bases from V and 4 bases from J, with 8 bases between. The chain's CDR3 is CASSVAGTYNEQFF. Here the CDR3 DNA reads TGTGCCAGCAGCGTAGCCGGGACATACAATGAGCAGTTCTTC.

The chain has TRBV7-2 and TRBJ1-4; TRBD1 matches at 7 bases. The V segment lost 6 bases and the J segment 8 bases; nucleotides outside the gene matches: 9. In germline, CDR1 is SGHTA, CDR2 FQGNSA. CDR3 length: 14 amino acids. The CDR3 DNA reads TGTGCCAGCAGTTACAGGGGTTTGGACGAAAAACTGTTTTTT. Its translation is CASSYRGLDEKLFF.

This clonotype was seen repeatedly, ten times or more. The chain employs TRBV3-1 and TRBJ1-1, with no clear D. CDR3 length: 12 amino acids. From germline, CDR1 is LGHDT and CDR2 YNNKEL (reference sequence). Trimming left V 5 bases short and J 0 bases short, with 4 bases between. CDR3 in DNA: TGTGCCAGCAGCTTACTGAACACTGAAGCTTTCTTT. This sequence encodes CASSLLNTEAFF. The variable domain in full, with the rest retrieved from reference TRBV3-1 and TRBJ1-1, is DTAVSQTPKYLVTQMGNDKSIKCEQNLGHDTMYWYKQDSKKFLKIMFSYNNKELIINETVPNRFSPKSPDKAHLNLHINSLELGDSAVYFCASSLLNTEAFFGQGTRLTVV.

The rearrangement uses TRBV18 and TRBJ2-5, with TRBD2 matching 9 bases. Unmatched junction bases numbered 4, after V lost 4 bases and J lost 1 base. Germline values: CDR1 KGHSH, CDR2 LQKENI. This CDR3 has 15 amino acids. Written as DNA, the CDR3 is TGTGCCAGCTCACGCTCTAGCGGGGTCCAAGAGACCCAGTACTTC. Translation: CASSRSSGVQETQYF.

The chain combines TRBV5-5 with TRBJ2-1; 10 bases line up with TRBD1. This CDR3 has 15 residues. Trimming cost V 2 bases and J 9 bases; bases outside gene matches: 8. From germline, CDR1 is SGHKS and CDR2 YYEKEE (reference sequence). The CDR3 here is CASSLLVGQGPEQFF. CDR3 DNA sequence: TGTGCCAGCAGCTTATTAGTGGGACAGGGGCCTGAGCAGTTCTTC.

The chain employs TRBV10-3 and TRBJ2-1; 7 nucleotides match TRBD1. V dropped 4 bases and J dropped 8; count of bases not matched to a gene: 11. CDR3 length: 15 residues. Germline values: CDR1 ENHRY, CDR2 SYGVKD. CDR3 coding DNA: TGTGCCATCAGTGGGAAACGACAGGGAGCTGATGAGCAGTTCTTC. Translated: CAISGKRQGADEQFF.